These T cell receptor beta chains were read from a single sample in a study of lymphopenia after photon versus proton radiotherapy. Some clones are missing from TCRdb's copy, which holds only in-frame ones; the method was immunoSEQ multiplex PCR. The sample contains 67,000 or so clones, about 90% of which appear only once. The input for sequencing was peripheral blood, taken from a patient treated with proton-based radiotherapy. These receptor sequences come from an elderly man with esophageal cancer. Both conserved end residues are part of each CDR3. The D gene is left open where the match is weak. Only part of the rows carry a size: once, few, many, or a class if the clone is expanded.

v_call: TRBV7-8; j_call: TRBJ1-5; clone_size: .; d_call: .; cdr3_aa: CASSSQSGGDQPQHF; cdr3_nt: TGTGCCAGCAGCTCTCAATCGGGTGGGGATCAGCCCCAGCATTTT
v_call: TRBV27; j_call: TRBJ2-1; clone_size: .; d_call: .; cdr3_aa: CASSLGGRGNEQFF; cdr3_nt: TGTGCCAGCAGTTTAGGGGGGCGCGGGAATGAGCAGTTCTTC
v_call: TRBV7-2; j_call: TRBJ2-2; clone_size: .; d_call: .; cdr3_aa: CASSLGRATGELFF; cdr3_nt: TGTGCCAGCAGCTTAGGGAGAGCCACCGGGGAGCTGTTTTTT
v_call: TRBV7-7; j_call: TRBJ2-4; clone_size: .; d_call: TRBD1; cdr3_aa: CASSFDRGPTRNIQYF; cdr3_nt: TGTGCTAGCAGCTTTGACAGGGGACCTACCCGAAACATTCAGTACTTC
v_call: TRBV6-5; j_call: TRBJ1-2; clone_size: .; d_call: .; cdr3_aa: CASSYSGGVYGYTF; cdr3_nt: TGTGCCAGCAGTTACTCGGGAGGGGTCTATGGCTACACCTTC
v_call: TRBV27; j_call: TRBJ2-5; clone_size: .; d_call: .; cdr3_aa: CASSLNTGFSWETQYF; cdr3_nt: TGTGCCAGCAGTTTAAATACAGGGTTCTCGTGGGAGACCCAGTACTTC
v_call: TRBV7-2; j_call: TRBJ2-3; clone_size: .; d_call: TRBD2; cdr3_aa: CASSLAPLAGGDTQYF; cdr3_nt: TGTGCCAGCAGCTTAGCCCCGCTCGCGGGGGGGGATACGCAGTATTTT
v_call: TRBV7-9; j_call: TRBJ2-2; clone_size: .; d_call: .; cdr3_aa: CASSLALWSGELFF; cdr3_nt: TGTGCCAGCAGCTTAGCGCTTTGGTCCGGGGAGCTGTTTTTT
v_call: TRBV5-1; j_call: TRBJ2-5; clone_size: .; d_call: TRBD1; cdr3_aa: CASSILSGTGQETQYF; cdr3_nt: TGCGCCAGCAGCATCCTCTCAGGGACAGGACAAGAGACCCAGTACTTC
v_call: TRBV6-6; j_call: TRBJ1-2; clone_size: .; d_call: TRBD1; cdr3_aa: CASSYLGTVANYGYTF; cdr3_nt: TGTGCCAGCAGTTACCTAGGGACAGTAGCTAACTATGGCTACACCTTC
v_call: TRBV6-4; j_call: TRBJ2-5; clone_size: .; d_call: TRBD2; cdr3_aa: CASSAGLGIHGETQYF; cdr3_nt: TGTGCCAGCAGCGCGGGACTAGGTATTCATGGGGAGACCCAGTACTTC
v_call: TRBV6-5; j_call: TRBJ2-5; clone_size: .; d_call: TRBD2; cdr3_aa: CASSLAGEEETQYF; cdr3_nt: TGTGCCAGCAGCTTAGCGGGAGAGGAAGAGACCCAGTACTTC
v_call: TRBV5-8; j_call: TRBJ1-1; clone_size: .; d_call: .; cdr3_aa: CASSTGIAGANTEAFF; cdr3_nt: TGTGCCAGCAGCACGGGAATTGCGGGGGCGAACACTGAAGCTTTCTTT
v_call: TRBV10-2; j_call: TRBJ1-1; clone_size: few; d_call: .; cdr3_aa: CASSDPGLWWTEAFF; cdr3_nt: TGCGCCAGCAGTGATCCGGGCCTTTGGTGGACTGAAGCTTTCTTT
v_call: TRBV5-6; j_call: TRBJ2-7; clone_size: once; d_call: .; cdr3_aa: CASSFNSGYEQYF; cdr3_nt: TGTGCCAGCAGCTTCAATTCGGGATACGAGCAGTACTTC
v_call: TRBV5-1; j_call: TRBJ2-3; clone_size: .; d_call: .; cdr3_aa: CASSMTPDTQYF; cdr3_nt: TGCGCCAGCAGCATGACCCCAGATACGCAGTATTTT
v_call: TRBV6-5; j_call: TRBJ1-3; clone_size: .; d_call: .; cdr3_aa: CASSRAGDSGNTIYF; cdr3_nt: TGTGCCAGCAGTCGGGCGGGGGACTCTGGAAACACCATATATTTT